This record concerns one TCR beta chain sequence. TCRdb keeps only in-frame clones here, not all; method: immunoSEQ multiplex PCR. There are under 200,000 clones in the sample; around four fifths occur only once, and more than 12% lies in the top ten. This entry belongs to a study of blood T cell repertoires in COVID-19. Study context: Researchers got acute and convalescent COVID-19 samples from the United States, Italy and Spain. Sample material is recorded as cDNA or gDNA derived from T cells, B-cell-depleted T cells, or PBMCs.

Seattle patients were enrolled during active infection and followed longitudinally. CDR1 is MRHNA, CDR2 SNTAGT, per germline. V trimming: 4 bases; J trimming: 4 bases; junction bases outside the gene matches: 4. The CDR3 runs to 14 residues. The chain employs TRBV6-4 and TRBJ2-3; 8 bases fit TRBD2. This clonotype was sampled from a woman aged 70-85 years with COVID-19, enrolled during active disease. Sequenced sample: peripheral blood. In DNA, the CDR3 is TGTGCCAGCAGTGTACAGCGGGGGTCAGATACGCAGTATTTT. Protein: CASSVQRGSDTQYF.